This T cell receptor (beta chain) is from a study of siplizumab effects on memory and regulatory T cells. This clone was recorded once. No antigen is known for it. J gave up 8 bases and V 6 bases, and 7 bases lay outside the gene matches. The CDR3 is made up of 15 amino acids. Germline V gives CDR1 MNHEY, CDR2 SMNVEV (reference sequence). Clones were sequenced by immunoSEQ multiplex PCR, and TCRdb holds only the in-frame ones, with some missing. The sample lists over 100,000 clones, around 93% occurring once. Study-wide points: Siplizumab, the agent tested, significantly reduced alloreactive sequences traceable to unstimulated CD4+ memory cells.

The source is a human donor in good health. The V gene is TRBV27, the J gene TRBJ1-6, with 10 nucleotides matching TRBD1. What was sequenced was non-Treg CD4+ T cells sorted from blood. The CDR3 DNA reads TGTGCCAGCAGCTTCCGTGGGACAGGGGATTCACCCCTCCACTTT. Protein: CASSFRGTGDSPLHF.